The 12 T cell receptor beta chains below come from one sample, sequenced in a study of T cells in Graves' hyperthyroidism and ophthalmopathy. Amplification of TCR beta CDR3 regions used RNA as the template. HTBI primers were the set used in a first-round RT-PCR of the TCR CDR3. TCRdb re-derived calls from the multiplex PCR reads in MiXCR, one entry per CDR3 protein. The repertoire holds approximately 710,000 distinct CDR3 sequences, 17% seen once, with roughly 15% in the top ten. Sequencing input: blood. The receptors were gathered from a middle-aged man with Graves' hyperthyroidism.

The chain uses TRBV4-3 and TRBJ1-1; 9 bases fit TRBD1. Germline-derived CDR1 and CDR2 are LGHNA and YSLEER. V dropped 0 bases and J dropped 3; count of bases not matched to a gene: 8. The CDR3 has 17 amino acids. The CDR3 DNA sequence: TGCGCCAGCAGCCAAGAACAGGGGGCCAATGTTGACACTGAAGCTTTCTTT. It codes for CASSQEQGANVDTEAFF.

This clonotype was observed many times. This rearrangement joins TRBV11-2 to TRBJ2-7; 10 bases are shared with TRBD1. Germline loops: CDR1 SGHAT, CDR2 FQNNGV. V lost 0 bases to trimming and J lost 9 bases; unmatched junction nucleotides: 11. The CDR3 is 16 amino acids. The chain's CDR3 is CASSLDGTGAPLGQYF. The CDR3 region has the DNA TGTGCCAGCAGCTTAGATGGGACAGGGGCTCCCCTGGGGCAGTACTTC.

This clonotype was counted between two and nine times. The chain carries TRBV5-5 and TRBJ2-2; D call uncertain. V shed 0 bases and J shed 7 bases, with 13 bases lying between them. The CDR3 is made up of 15 amino acids. Germline V lookup: CDR1 SGHKS, CDR2 YYEKEE (reference sequence). The CDR3 loop is CASSLVGPTGGELFF. CDR3 coding DNA: TGTGCCAGCAGCTTGGTAGGCCCTACGGGCGGGGAGCTGTTTTTT.

The chain recombines TRBV29-1 with TRBJ2-1; 7 bases are a match to TRBD1. The CDR3 loop spans 14 amino acids. Trimming cost V 7 bases and J 3 bases; bases outside gene matches: 9. Germline loops: CDR1 SQVTM, CDR2 ANQGSEA. The CDR3 DNA follows: TGCAGCGGAAAATACAGGGGCTTCTACAATGAGCAGTTCTTC. Its protein is CSGKYRGFYNEQFF.

The rearrangement uses TRBV18 and TRBJ1-5; 9 bases map to TRBD1. The CDR3 runs 14 residues. CDR1 is KGHSH and CDR2 is LQKENI in the germline V gene. The V gene end was trimmed by 4 bases and the J gene end by 4 bases; junction bases not matched to a gene: 2. Here the CDR3 reads CASSRDRVNQPQHF. The DNA for the CDR3 is TGTGCCAGCTCACGGGACAGGGTGAATCAGCCCCAGCATTTT.

This clonotype was counted many times. The rearrangement links TRBV28 to TRBJ2-7, with D possibly matching TRBD2 (6 bases). From germline, CDR1 is MDHEN and CDR2 SYDVKM. The V end was cut by 4 bases, the J end by 2 bases, with 15 bases between. The CDR3 length is 15 residues. CDR3 region: CASSSPWGGTYEQYF. In DNA, the CDR3 is TGTGCCAGCAGTTCCCCCTGGGGAGGTACCTACGAGCAGTACTTC.

This clonotype was detected many times. DNA of the CDR3: TGTGCCAGTAGTACAACGGGGAATTCACCCCTCCACTTT. Translation gives CASSTTGNSPLHF. This chain joins TRBV19 and TRBJ1-6; D gene unclear. The CDR3 loop spans 13 amino acids. Germline V gene data show CDR1 as LNHDA and CDR2 as SQIVND (reference sequence). The V end was cut by 4 bases, the J end by 7 bases, with 8 bases between.

This clonotype came up many times. CDR3 DNA: TGCAGCGTAACTAGCGGTGGAAGGAATGAGCAGTTCTTC. Translation: CSVTSGGRNEQFF. The chain uses TRBV29-1 and TRBJ2-1, with 8 bases matching TRBD2. Germline CDR1 is SQVTM and CDR2 is ANQGSEA. Losses at the gene ends were 6 bases for V and 7 bases for J; bases not matched to a gene: 8. This CDR3 region has 13 residues.

This clonotype has ten or more counts. V and J are TRBV28 and TRBJ1-2, with 7 nucleotides matching TRBD1. With 5 bases clipped from V and 0 bases from J, the junction kept 15 bases outside the gene matches. CDR1 is MDHEN, CDR2 SYDVKM, per germline. The length of the CDR3 is 18 residues. CDR3 region: CASSGTPGTANSNYGYTF. CDR3 bases: TGTGCCAGCAGTGGGACTCCCGGGACAGCAAATTCTAACTATGGCTACACCTTC.

This clonotype was seen more than once but under ten times. This rearrangement joins TRBV5-1 to TRBJ2-7; D not resolved. This CDR3 has 12 residues. V lost 4 bases to trimming and J lost 4 bases, with 9 bases between them. CDR1 and CDR2 from the germline V gene are SGHRS and YFSETQ. CDR3 in DNA: TGCGCCAGCAGCGATTCGGAATACGAGCAGTACTTC. This sequence encodes CASSDSEYEQYF. Based on the CDR3 plus reference TRBV5-1 and TRBJ2-7, the full variable domain is KAGVTQTPRYLIKTRGQQVTLSCSPISGHRSVSWYQQTPGQGLQFLFEYFSETQRNKGNFPGRFSGRQFSNSRSEMNVSTLELGDSALYLCASSDSEYEQYFGPGTRLTVT.

Many counts were recorded for this clonotype. V gene TRBV12-3 or TRBV12-4 combines with J gene TRBJ2-7; D is undetermined. V lost 5 bases to trimming and J lost 2 bases, with 13 bases between them. The length of the CDR3 is 14 residues. CDR3 protein: CASSRSGQAYEQYF. In DNA, the CDR3 is TGTGCCAGCAGTCGTTCCGGGCAGGCCTACGAGCAGTACTTC.

This chain uses TRBV20-1 with TRBJ2-2; the match to TRBD2 covers 13 bases. The CDR3 spans 16 residues. V was clipped by 1 base and J by 2 bases; unmatched bases: 1. Germline loops: CDR1 DFQATT, CDR2 SNEGSKA (reference sequence). In nucleotides, the CDR3 is TGCAGTGCTAGAGGGGGACTAGCGGGAAACACCGGGGAGCTGTTTTTT. Translation gives CSARGGLAGNTGELFF.